The text below deals with one TCR beta chain. The data belong to a study of OX40 agonist ivuxolimab in advanced cancers. Study overall: Treatment of patients was with ivuxolimab, an agonistic anti-OX40 (CD134) antibody. Cohort: approximately 83% men, mean age approximately 60, aged roughly 23 to 90. Those treated in dose escalation had hepatocellular carcinoma, melanoma, renal cell cancer or head and neck cancer.

At baseline, cycle 4 day 1, and cycle 7 day 1, blood was sampled. V shed 6 bases and J 2 bases; nucleotides not matched to a gene: 6. This CDR3 is built from 15 residues. From germline, CDR1 is MNHNS and CDR2 SASEGT. Sequenced by immunoSEQ multiplex PCR; TCRdb stores in-frame clones only, minus some. Of roughly 75,000 clones in the sample, roughly 88% were seen once. Sample: CD4+ or CD8+ T cells sorted from blood, taken in a trial of the OX40 agonist ivuxolimab. The rearrangement joins TRBV6-1 to TRBJ2-3, with 9 bases fitting TRBD2. The source is an adult with an advanced solid tumor such as melanoma, head and neck, liver or kidney cancer. In nucleotides, the CDR3 is TGTGCCAGCAGGCCAGCGGGGGGCTACACAGATACGCAGTATTTT. The encoded protein is CASRPAGGYTDTQYF.